The source of this T cell receptor (beta chain) is a study of shared clonotypes between healthy human individuals. All of the donors resided in Nashville, Tennessee, and each was a Caucasian adult. Sequencing was performed with immunoSEQ multiplex PCR; in TCRdb, only in-frame clones are kept and a portion is missing. Of some 500,000 clones listed, 77% are singletons. The germline V gene encodes CDR1 ENHRY and CDR2 SYGVKD. The CDR3 totals 15 residues. The V end lost 4 bases, the J end lost 2 bases, and 13 bases lay between the germline ends. Sequenced material: PBMCs. The gene calls are TRBV10-3 and TRBJ2-3, with D perhaps matching TRBD2 (6 bases). The source of this sequence is a woman between 40 and 50 years old in good health. Some clones in this sample may be carry-over from other donors' samples. The CDR3, as DNA: TGTGCCATCAGTGGGGGCGGGACTCCCACAGATACGCAGTATTTT. Its translation is CAISGGGTPTDTQYF.